The TCR beta chain described here comes from a study of breast tumors, draining lymph nodes, adjacent tissues (dated by TCRdb to 2016 to 2017). Broadly, across the study: TCR beta repertoires were compared across tumor, adjacent nontumor tissue and axillary lymph nodes obtained from breast cancer patients. The study was designed to assess the relationships and possible T-cell exchange between tumor, surrounding tissue and draining lymph node repertoires in human breast cancer. Paper-wide results and their limitations: A scenario in which most tumor T cells derive from the lymph node and then expand within tumor tissue was judged to be consistent with the data. Tumor T-cell repertoires showed less diversity than lymph node repertoires and more diversity than nontumor tissue repertoires, and tumor T-cell repertoires showed preferential V and J gene usage. The conclusion that tumor T cells originate in lymph nodes was framed as consistent with a hypothesis rather than directly demonstrated. Tumor and nontumor tissue repertoires were found to be significantly more similar in luminal-like than in basal-like breast cancer.

This clonotype has ten or more counts. Its antigen is not yet known. Base qualities are missing; no much larger clone stands one base away. This sample was sequenced with an Illumina HiSeq 2000. Multiplex PCR amplification was used to generate the TCR beta chain libraries. High-throughput sequencing was used to analyze the amplified TCR beta chain products. Using fastp trimming at Q25 and MiXCR clonotype assembly, TCRdb reanalyzed the public sequencing data and kept in-frame beta chains. For every CDR3 protein sequence, its rows merge into one entry that carries the most common genes and DNA. This sample is represented by 47,000 or so distinct CDR3 sequences; around 23% of them were singletons. The ten largest clones capture under 9.5% of the sample. V is pruned by 7 bases and J by 8 bases, leaving 9 bases of the junction without a gene match. The germline V gene specifies SGHDT as CDR1 and YYEEEE as CDR2. The CDR3, cysteine through phenylalanine, is 14 amino acids long. Only the CDR3 region is kept as DNA, spanning 42 bases read in frame from base 1.

Sequenced sample: breast tumor tissue. The rearranged chain carries TRBV5-6 and TRBJ1-6, and TRBD1 matches 7 of the central bases. The source of this sequence is a female donor with breast cancer. Some clones in this sample may be carry-over from other donors' samples. The CDR3 here reads CASDKQGGHSPLHF. The nucleotides are TGTGCCAGCGACAAGCAGGGGGGACATTCACCCCTCCACTTT.